Following are 11 T cell receptor beta chains from one sample sequenced in a study of spatial heterogeneity in lung cancer. Time point reported: sample taken at primary tumor resection. From tumor, nontumor lung or frozen PBMC, whole RNA was taken unsorted for sequencing. TCRdb reanalysed the 5' RACE reads using MiXCR and keeps one entry per CDR3 protein. The sample contains roughly 48,000 distinct CDR3 sequences, less than 5.5% of which appear only once. The starting material was PBMCs, obtained at surgery. The receptors here all came from a male donor with early-stage non-small cell lung cancer.

This clonotype was found many times. V is TRBV7-6 and J is TRBJ2-7; no firm D call. From germline, CDR1 is SGHVS and CDR2 FNYEAQ. Between the trimmed V and J ends, which lost 4 bases and 2 bases, there was a span of 15 bases. This CDR3 comprises 15 residues. The CDR3 sequence is CASSSLMDAAYEQYF. Here the CDR3 DNA reads TGTGCCAGCAGCTCACTGATGGACGCAGCCTACGAGCAGTACTTC.

This clonotype was picked up many times. The V gene is TRBV11-2, the J gene TRBJ2-3, with D possibly matching TRBD1 (6 bases). Germline lookup yields CDR1 SGHAT and CDR2 FQNNGV. The V end was cut by 5 bases, the J end by 2 bases, with 17 bases between. This CDR3 region has 16 residues. CDR3 in DNA: TGTGCCAGCAGCCGCGTCTTTGGGGGCTACACAGATACGCAGTATTTT. Protein sequence: CASSRVFGGYTDTQYF. The variable domain in full, completed from reference TRBV11-2 and TRBJ2-3, reads EAGVAQSPRYKIIEKRQSVAFWCNPISGHATLYWYQQILGQGPKLLIQFQNNGVVDDSQLPKDRFSAERLKGVDSTLKIQPAKLEDSAVYLCASSRVFGGYTDTQYFGPGTRLTVL.

In this sample, this clonotype turned up many times. This chain uses TRBV10-3 with TRBJ2-5; a weak D match, TRBD2 (6 bases). Trimming removed 10 bases at V and 1 base at J, with 7 bases between. The CDR3 length is 11 residues. Germline assignment: CDR1 ENHRY and CDR2 SYGVKD. CDR3 amino acids: CATGLQETQYF. The DNA for the CDR3 is TGTGCCACGGGACTCCAAGAGACCCAGTACTTC.

This clonotype was recorded many times. The chain employs TRBV2 and TRBJ2-7; D call uncertain. The length of the CDR3 is 11 residues. The V gene lost 4 bases and the J gene lost 6 bases, with 7 bases spanning the gap. The germline CDR1 and CDR2 sequences are SNHLY and FYNNEI. CDR3 coding DNA: TGTGCCAGCAGTGTTCCGTCCGAGCAGTACTTC. Protein sequence: CASSVPSEQYF.

This clonotype was seen ten or more times. The chain carries TRBV20-1 and TRBJ2-5; TRBD1 might be the D (6 bases). Germline lookup yields CDR1 DFQATT and CDR2 SNEGSKA (reference sequence). Trimming left V 5 bases short and J 5 bases short, with 21 bases between. The CDR3 consists of 15 residues. Written as DNA, the CDR3 is TGCAGTGCTTCTTCGCCCCAGGGGATGGATGAGACCCAGTACTTC. Translation gives CSASSPQGMDETQYF.

This clonotype was picked up many times. V usage is TRBV7-9 and J usage is TRBJ2-1; 12 positions agree with TRBD2. V dropped 5 bases and J dropped 10; count of bases not matched to a gene: 12. The CDR3 consists of 16 residues. The germline gives CDR1 SEHNR, CDR2 FQNEAQ (reference sequence). CDR3: CASSPDLAGGPQEQFF. The DNA for the CDR3 is TGTGCCAGCAGCCCAGACCTAGCGGGAGGGCCTCAGGAGCAGTTCTTC.

This clonotype occurred many times. The chain uses TRBV6-6 and TRBJ2-1; a possible D gene is TRBD1 (6 bases). CDR1 MNHNY and CDR2 SVGAGI come from the germline V gene (reference sequence). The CDR3 loop spans 13 amino acids. Trimming took off 8 bases at V and 3 bases at J, with 11 bases between the two ends. The CDR3 loop is CASAGQIYNEQFF. The DNA of the CDR3 is TGTGCCAGCGCAGGACAGATCTACAATGAGCAGTTCTTC.

The table lists this clonotype with many counts. The rearrangement joins TRBV6-1 to TRBJ2-3, with D possibly matching TRBD2 (6 bases). The CDR3 length is 15 residues. Per the germline V gene, CDR1 is MNHNS and CDR2 is SASEGT. V dropped 8 bases and J dropped 4 bases, with 19 bases sitting between them. The CDR3 sequence is CASSDGGRWPDTQYF. The CDR3 coding sequence is TGTGCCAGCTCAGACGGAGGGCGCTGGCCAGATACGCAGTATTTT.

This clonotype appeared a few times. This rearrangement joins TRBV9 to TRBJ1-3; D possibly corresponds to TRBD1 (5 bases). CDR3 size: 15 residues. From germline, CDR1 is SGDLS and CDR2 YYNGEE. The ends were cut back, 4 bases at V and 4 bases at J, with 15 bases in the middle. The CDR3: CASSTRAWGGNTIYF. The DNA for the CDR3 is TGTGCCAGCAGCACCAGAGCCTGGGGGGGAAACACCATATATTTT.

Regarding this clonotype: This could be a read error, since a much larger clone is one nucleotide away. The chain uses TRBV5-1 and TRBJ2-1; D is uncertain. The CDR3 consists of 16 residues. With 0 bases removed from V and 2 bases from J, the gap between germline ends came to 12 bases. Germline CDR1 and CDR2: SGHRS and YFSETQ. In DNA form, the CDR3 reads TGCGCCAGCAGCTTGGGACGGGCGAAAACCTACAATGAGCAGTTCTTC. This translates into CASSLGRAKTYNEQFF.

The V gene is TRBV19, the J gene TRBJ2-1; 13 nucleotides match TRBD2. Germline lookup yields CDR1 LNHDA and CDR2 SQIVND (reference sequence). Germline trimming cut 5 bases from V and 4 bases from J; bases unmatched to any gene: 14. This CDR3 has 19 residues. The CDR3 DNA sequence: TGTGCCAGTAGTTTTCGGACTAGCGGGAGAGGCCGGAATTACAATGAGCAGTTCTTC. It is translated as CASSFRTSGRGRNYNEQFF.